This T cell receptor (beta chain) was found in a study of spatial heterogeneity in lung cancer. This clonotype was counted between two and nine times. The CDR3 consists of 16 residues. V shed 1 base and J shed 5 bases, with 18 bases lying between them. Germline V gene data show CDR1 as LNHNV and CDR2 as YYDKDF (reference sequence). Noted time point: sample taken at primary tumor resection. TCRdb processed the 5' RACE reads anew with MiXCR; each CDR3 protein has one entry. Among roughly 39,000 distinct CDR3 sequences listed, under 7.5% were seen once. The sample consisted of PBMCs, taken at surgery. The V and J genes are TRBV15 and TRBJ2-7, with D tentatively TRBD1 or TRBD2 (7 bases each). The TCR was taken from a female donor with early-stage non-small cell lung cancer. The CDR3 region is CATSRVLGGGAHEQYF. In nucleotides, the CDR3 is TGTGCCACCAGCAGAGTTTTGGGAGGGGGCGCCCACGAGCAGTACTTC.